This T cell receptor (beta chain) originates from a study of technical replicates of blood from a few donors. This clone was picked up one time. The assay was immunoSEQ multiplex PCR, and TCRdb's table has in-frame clones only and misses some. This sample yields 60,000 to 70,000 clones, of which roughly 98% are seen a single time; over 0.15% belongs to the top ten. The receptor was isolated from a human donor in good health. Input material: T cells isolated from PBMCs.

CDR3 coding DNA: TGTGCCAGCACCCCAGGACAGGGATACACTGAAGCTTTCTTT. Protein sequence: CASTPGQGYTEAFF. This rearrangement joins TRBV28 to TRBJ1-1; 8 bases agree with TRBD1. CDR1 is MDHEN and CDR2 is SYDVKM in the germline V gene. V gave up 7 bases and J gave up 3 bases; unmatched junction bases: 7. This CDR3 region has 14 residues. The complete variable domain, with remaining parts taken from reference TRBV28 and TRBJ1-1, reads DVKVTQSSRYLVKRTGEKVFLECVQDMDHENMFWYRQDPGLGLRLIYFSYDVKMKEKGDIPEGYSVSREKKERFSLILESASTNQTSMYLCASTPGQGYTEAFFGQGTRLTVV.